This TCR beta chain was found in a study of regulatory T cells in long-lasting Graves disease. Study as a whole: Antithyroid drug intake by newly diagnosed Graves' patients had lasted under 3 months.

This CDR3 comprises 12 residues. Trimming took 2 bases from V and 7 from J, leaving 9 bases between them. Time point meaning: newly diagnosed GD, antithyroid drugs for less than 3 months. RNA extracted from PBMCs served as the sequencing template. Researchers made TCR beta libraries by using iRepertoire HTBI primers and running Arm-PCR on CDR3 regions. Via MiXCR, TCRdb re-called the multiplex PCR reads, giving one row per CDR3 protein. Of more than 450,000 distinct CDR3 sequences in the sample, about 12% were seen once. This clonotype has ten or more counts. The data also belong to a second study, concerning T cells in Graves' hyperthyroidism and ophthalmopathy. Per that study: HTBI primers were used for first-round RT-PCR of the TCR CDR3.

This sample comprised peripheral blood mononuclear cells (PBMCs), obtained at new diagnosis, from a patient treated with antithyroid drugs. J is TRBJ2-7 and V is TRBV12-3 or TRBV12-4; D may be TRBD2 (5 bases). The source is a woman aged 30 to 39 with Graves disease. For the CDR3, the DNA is TGTGCCAGCAGTTTATCCCCGGGGGAGCAGTACTTC. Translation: CASSLSPGEQYF.